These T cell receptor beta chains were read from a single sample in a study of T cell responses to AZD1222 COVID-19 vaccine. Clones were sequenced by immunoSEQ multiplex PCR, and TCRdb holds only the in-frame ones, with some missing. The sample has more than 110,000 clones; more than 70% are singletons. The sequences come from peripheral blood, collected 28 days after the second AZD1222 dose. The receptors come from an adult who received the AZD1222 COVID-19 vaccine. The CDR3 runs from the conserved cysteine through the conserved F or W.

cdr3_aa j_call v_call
CASSLGGLATYEQYF TRBJ2-7 TRBV5-4
CASSDRLGNTGELFF TRBJ2-2 TRBV7-9
CASSPSRQDYGYTF TRBJ1-2 TRBV18
CASSPGTAGNQPQHF TRBJ1-5 TRBV18
CASSIRKYF TRBJ2-7 TRBV5-1
CASSRLLYEQYF TRBJ2-7 TRBV28
CASSTGTENSPLHF TRBJ1-6 TRBV19
CASSKGLNTEAFF TRBJ1-1 TRBV7-6
CASSVTGTGSNEQFF TRBJ2-1 TRBV19
CASSLTGQGNGYTF TRBJ1-2 TRBV5-1
CASSESGSYEQYF TRBJ2-7 TRBV19
CASSEGQGRDGYTF TRBJ1-2 TRBV2
CASSQGGLRGWPGNTIYF TRBJ1-3 TRBV4-1
CASSIRQGTNYGYTF TRBJ1-2 TRBV7-9
CASSRQGNSNTIYF TRBJ1-3 TRBV28
CASSEAGFGYTF TRBJ1-2 TRBV6-1
CASSAGIGTDTQYF TRBJ2-3 TRBV28
CASGGQTAVYEQYF TRBJ2-7 TRBV2
CAWSRLSSYNEQFF TRBJ2-1 TRBV30
CASSLGQSNGYTF TRBJ1-2 TRBV5-1
CASSPTVLSDGYTF TRBJ1-2 TRBV5-1
CASSLGQGGGEQYF TRBJ2-7 TRBV5-6
CASSQDLGGYGYTF TRBJ1-2 TRBV14
CASRVSGASYEQYF TRBJ2-7 TRBV27
CASSLKSEKVEQFF TRBJ2-1 TRBV7-7
CASSLESRPGTRNNEQFF TRBJ2-1 TRBV11-3
CASSPTTDTQYF TRBJ2-3 TRBV18